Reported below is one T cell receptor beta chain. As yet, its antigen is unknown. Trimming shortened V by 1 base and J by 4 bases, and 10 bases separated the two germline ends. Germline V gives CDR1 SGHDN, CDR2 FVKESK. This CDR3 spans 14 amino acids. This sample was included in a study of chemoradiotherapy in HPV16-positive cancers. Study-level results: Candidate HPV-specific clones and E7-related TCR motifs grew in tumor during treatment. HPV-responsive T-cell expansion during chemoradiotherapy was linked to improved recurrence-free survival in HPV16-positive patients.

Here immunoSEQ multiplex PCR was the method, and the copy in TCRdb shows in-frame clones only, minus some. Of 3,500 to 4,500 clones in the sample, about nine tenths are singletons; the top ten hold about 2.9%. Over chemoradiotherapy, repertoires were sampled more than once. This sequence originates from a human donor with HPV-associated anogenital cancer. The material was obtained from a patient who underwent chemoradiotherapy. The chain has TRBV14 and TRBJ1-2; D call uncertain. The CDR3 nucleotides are TGTGCCAGCAGCCAAGCCCCCGGCGGCTATGGCTACACCTTC. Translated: CASSQAPGGYGYTF. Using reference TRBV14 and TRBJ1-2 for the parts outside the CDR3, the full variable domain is EAGVTQFPSHSVIEKGQTVTLRCDPISGHDNLYWYRRVMGKEIKFLLHFVKESKQDESGMPNNRFLAERTGGTYSTLKVQPAELEDSGVYFCASSQAPGGYGYTFGSGTRLTVV.